Sequencing of this T cell receptor delta chain was carried out in a study of γδ T cells in repeated Plasmodium falciparum infection. Study summary: Malian repertoires were sampled cross-sectionally without transmission and longitudinally through febrile malaria.

The CDR3 consists of 22 residues. CDR1 is TSWWSYY, CDR2 QGS, per germline. V dropped 3 bases and J dropped 0 bases, with 32 bases sitting between them. This clone was seen only a few times. The antigen remains undetermined. The protein held in TCRdb is that of a much larger clone and does not match this DNA's translation at residue 11, likely because of a read error; the protein shown is translated from the DNA. Vgamma9/Vdelta2+ and Vdelta2-negative gammadelta T cells were flow-sorted from PBMC for bulk sequencing. Study-level results: Waves of new clonotype selection appeared after repeated controlled infections in Vdelta2-negative, largely Vdelta1+, gammadelta T cells.

TCRdb re-processed the multiplex PCR reads using CATT. The table records 85,000 to 100,000 delta-chain clones, 0.8% to 1% of them present only once. The material sequenced was gamma-delta T cells from blood. The TCR sequence derives from a pool of human donors (malaria-infected and uninfected, not separated). The V call is TRDV1, the J call TRDJ1; TRDD2 might be the D (7 bases). CDR3 in DNA: TGTGCTCTTGGGGATCCCCCTTCCTCCTGGTGGATACACACTTCGTACACCGATAAACTCATCTTT. This sequence encodes CALGDPPSSWWIHTSYTDKLIF.